The 11 T cell receptor beta chains presented below share a single source sample, sequenced in a study of blood T cell repertoires in COVID-19. Sequenced by immunoSEQ multiplex PCR; TCRdb stores in-frame clones only, minus some. The sample yields approximately 300,000 clones, 85% seen once. Specimen: PBMCs or T cells enriched from blood (not recorded which). Source of these receptors: a woman in her thirties who had been exposed to COVID-19.

Concerning this clone: This sample also contains other DNA sequences that code for the same CDR3. The chain has TRBV7-3 and TRBJ2-7; the match to TRBD1 covers 8 bases. CDR1 and CDR2 from the germline V gene are SGHTA and FQGTGA. The CDR3 loop spans 14 amino acids. Germline trimming cut 5 bases from V and 2 bases from J; bases unmatched to any gene: 5. Written as DNA, the CDR3 is TGTGCCAGCAGCCTAGGACAGGGAGCCTACGAGCAGTACTTC. It encodes CASSLGQGAYEQYF.

This chain connects TRBV7-2 to TRBJ1-6; D might be TRBD1 (5 bases). The CDR3 spans 14 residues. In germline, CDR1 is SGHTA, CDR2 FQGNSA. V lost 3 bases and J lost 8, with 11 bases in between. The CDR3: CASSFRREYSPLHF. CDR3 bases: TGTGCCAGCAGCTTCCGCAGGGAATATTCACCCCTCCACTTT.

The CDR3: CAWSVAETQYF. The CDR3 DNA is TGTGCCTGGAGTGTAGCAGAGACCCAGTACTTC. The chain joins TRBV30 to TRBJ2-5; the D is unclear. The germline V gene encodes CDR1 GTSNPN and CDR2 SVGIG (reference sequence). The CDR3 totals 11 residues. V lost 0 bases and J lost 4, with 3 bases in between.

The V gene is TRBV7-2, the J gene TRBJ2-5, with D possibly being TRBD2 (6 bases). Per the germline V gene, CDR1 is SGHTA and CDR2 is FQGNSA. The CDR3 length is 14 residues. Deletions cut 7 bases from V and 3 bases from J, with 15 bases between. DNA for the CDR3: TGTGCCAGCACCCTCCTGGGGGAGGAAGAGACCCAGTACTTC. Translated: CASTLLGEEETQYF.

The V call is TRBV11-2, the J call TRBJ1-2, with a tentative D call TRBD1 (5 bases). The CDR3 totals 15 residues. V was trimmed by 1 base and J by 3 bases, leaving 12 bases between them. Germline V gives CDR1 SGHAT, CDR2 FQNNGV. The CDR3 DNA is TGTGCCAGCAGCTTAGTGGTGGGGGGAGACTATGGCTACACCTTC. Residues: CASSLVVGGDYGYTF.

In the case of this clone: One junction end does not reproduce the germline sequence, and a read error may be involved. V and J are TRBV6-5 and TRBJ1-3; TRBD1 matches at 8 bases. This CDR3 has 12 residues. The germline CDR1 and CDR2 sequences are MNHEY and SVGAGI. CDR3 sequence reads: CAGRGPGNTIYF. CDR3 DNA sequence: TGTGCCGGCAGGGGGCCCGGAAACACCATATATTTT.

This rearrangement joins TRBV7-2 to TRBJ1-4, with 9 bases matching TRBD1. CDR3 size: 17 residues. V shed 0 bases and J 3 bases; nucleotides not matched to a gene: 5. CDR1 and CDR2 from the germline V gene are SGHTA and FQGNSA. CDR3: CASSLAKQGAANEKLFF. The CDR3 region has the DNA TGTGCCAGCAGCTTAGCGAAACAGGGGGCAGCTAATGAAAAACTGTTTTTT.

The chain employs TRBV19 and TRBJ1-3; D may be TRBD1 (6 bases). Trimming removed 3 bases from V and 4 bases from J, with 16 bases in between. Germline V CDR1 and CDR2: LNHDA, SQIVND (reference sequence). This CDR3 comprises 16 residues. The CDR3: CASSMGQTGSGNTIYF. The CDR3 DNA reads as TGTGCCAGTAGTATGGGTCAGACAGGATCGGGAAACACCATATATTTT.

The rearrangement links TRBV4-1 to TRBJ1-3; no firm D call. Germline V gene lookup returns CDR1 MGHRA and CDR2 YSYEKL. The germline V and J ends were trimmed by 2 bases and 0 bases, with 8 bases remaining between them. The CDR3 extends over 15 amino acids. The CDR3 nucleotides read TGCGCCAGCAGCCAACCAGGCCGCTCTGGAAACACCATATATTTT. Its protein is CASSQPGRSGNTIYF.

The chain is built from TRBV6-5 and TRBJ1-5; 8 positions match TRBD1. This CDR3 region has 14 residues. With V trimmed by 10 bases and J by 4 bases, 9 bases remained unmatched. Germline-derived CDR1 and CDR2 are MNHEY and SVGAGI. As DNA, the CDR3 is TGTGCCATCACCGGAAGGACAGGGAATCAGCCCCAGCATTTT. Translating gives CAITGRTGNQPQHF.

This chain links TRBV27 with TRBJ1-2; D perhaps matches TRBD1 (6 bases). CDR1 and CDR2 from the germline V gene are MNHEY and SMNVEV (reference sequence). The ends were cut back, 6 bases at V and 1 base at J, with 9 bases in the middle. This CDR3 comprises 13 residues. The CDR3 is CASSHRVNYGYTF. For the CDR3, the DNA is TGTGCCAGCAGCCACAGGGTTAACTATGGCTACACCTTC.